This T cell receptor beta chain was recovered during a study of T-cell reconstitution after alpha-beta-depleted transplantation in children. Study observations and caveats: There were reportedly several hundred expanded graft clones from which alpha-beta T cells came about two months after transplant.

Many counts were recorded for this clonotype. Its target is unknown. V was pared by 5 bases and J by 0 bases, with 12 bases between. Germline V gene data show CDR1 as SGHAT and CDR2 as FQNNGV. This CDR3 spans 15 amino acids. The library targeted TCRbeta and was prepared with unique molecular identifiers. Using its own MiXCR run on the PCR reads, TCRdb lists one record per CDR3 protein. Of approximately 240,000 distinct CDR3 sequences in the sample, 11% were seen once. Sequences were derived from PBMCs, sampled before TCRalphabeta/CD19-depleted stem cell transplant. The sequence came from a child younger than two with acute myeloid leukemia, due to receive a stem cell transplant. V and J are TRBV11-2 and TRBJ2-3; D remains ambiguous. Written as DNA, the CDR3 is TGTGCCAGCAGCCCCCGGTTGACTAGCACAGATACGCAGTATTTT. Amino acids: CASSPRLTSTDTQYF. The variable domain in full, with the rest retrieved from reference TRBV11-2 and TRBJ2-3, is EAGVAQSPRYKIIEKRQSVAFWCNPISGHATLYWYQQILGQGPKLLIQFQNNGVVDDSQLPKDRFSAERLKGVDSTLKIQPAKLEDSAVYLCASSPRLTSTDTQYFGPGTRLTVL.